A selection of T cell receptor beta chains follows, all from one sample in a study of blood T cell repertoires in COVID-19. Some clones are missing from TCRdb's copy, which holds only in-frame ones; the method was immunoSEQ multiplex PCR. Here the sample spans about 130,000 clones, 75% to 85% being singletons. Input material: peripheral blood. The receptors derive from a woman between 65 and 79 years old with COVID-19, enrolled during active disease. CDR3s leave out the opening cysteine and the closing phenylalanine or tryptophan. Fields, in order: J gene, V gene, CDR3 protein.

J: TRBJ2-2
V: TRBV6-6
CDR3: AGRSGGNTGELF

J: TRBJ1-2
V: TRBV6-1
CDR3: ASSEYTGTLGYT

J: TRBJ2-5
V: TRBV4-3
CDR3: ASSQSGGPGTQY

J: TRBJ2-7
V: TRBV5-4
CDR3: ASSLALSGGAYEQY

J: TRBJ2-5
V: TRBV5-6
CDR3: ASSLRLAYQETQY

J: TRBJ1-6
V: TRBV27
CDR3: ASRGFPGQGDSPLH

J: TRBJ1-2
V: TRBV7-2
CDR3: ASSPDRDNGYT

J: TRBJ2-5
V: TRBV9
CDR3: ASSVSGQAQETQY

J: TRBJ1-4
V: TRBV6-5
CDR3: ATRQGARANEKLF

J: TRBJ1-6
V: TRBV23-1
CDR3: ACRTPAAGSPLH

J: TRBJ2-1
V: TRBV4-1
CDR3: ASSQDPGLAGTEQF

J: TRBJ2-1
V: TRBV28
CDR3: ASSLGGYNEQF

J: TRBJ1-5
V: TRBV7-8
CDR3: ASSPDSPGSNQPQH

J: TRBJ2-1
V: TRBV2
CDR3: ASRSRTGRKNEQF

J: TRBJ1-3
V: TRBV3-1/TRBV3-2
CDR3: ASSPTGTAGNTIY

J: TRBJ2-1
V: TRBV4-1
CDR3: ASSQPKQLAGGAPSNEQF

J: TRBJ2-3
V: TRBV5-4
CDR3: ASRLDYSTDTQY

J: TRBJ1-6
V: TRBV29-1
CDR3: SVEGQGLLDYNSPLH

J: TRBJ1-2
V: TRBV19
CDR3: ASRRAGGYGYT

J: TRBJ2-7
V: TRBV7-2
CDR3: ASSLQTGLIYEQY

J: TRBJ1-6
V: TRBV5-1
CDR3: ASSLGQGVGSPLH

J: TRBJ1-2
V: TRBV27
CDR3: ASRGQQGAYGYT

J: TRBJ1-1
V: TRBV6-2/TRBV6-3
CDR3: ASSLSFTNTEAF

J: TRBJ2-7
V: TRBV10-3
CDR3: AISDKGGEYEQY

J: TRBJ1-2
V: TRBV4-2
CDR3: ASSQAQQGNYGYT

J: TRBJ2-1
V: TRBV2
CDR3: ASSRASGTYNEQF

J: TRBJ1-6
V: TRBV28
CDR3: ASSWLRAGQGVFGSPLH

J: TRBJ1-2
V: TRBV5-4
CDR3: ASSLERQLYGYT

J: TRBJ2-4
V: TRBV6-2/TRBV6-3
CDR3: ASSYIRGSDPLKY

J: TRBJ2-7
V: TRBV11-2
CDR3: ASSLAGSYEQY

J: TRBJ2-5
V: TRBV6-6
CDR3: ASKKLAGGQETQY

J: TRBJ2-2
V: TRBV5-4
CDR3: ASSLDRLNTGELF

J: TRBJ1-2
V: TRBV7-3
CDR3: ASSPGQNYGYT

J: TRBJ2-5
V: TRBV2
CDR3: ASSVTDRAGQY